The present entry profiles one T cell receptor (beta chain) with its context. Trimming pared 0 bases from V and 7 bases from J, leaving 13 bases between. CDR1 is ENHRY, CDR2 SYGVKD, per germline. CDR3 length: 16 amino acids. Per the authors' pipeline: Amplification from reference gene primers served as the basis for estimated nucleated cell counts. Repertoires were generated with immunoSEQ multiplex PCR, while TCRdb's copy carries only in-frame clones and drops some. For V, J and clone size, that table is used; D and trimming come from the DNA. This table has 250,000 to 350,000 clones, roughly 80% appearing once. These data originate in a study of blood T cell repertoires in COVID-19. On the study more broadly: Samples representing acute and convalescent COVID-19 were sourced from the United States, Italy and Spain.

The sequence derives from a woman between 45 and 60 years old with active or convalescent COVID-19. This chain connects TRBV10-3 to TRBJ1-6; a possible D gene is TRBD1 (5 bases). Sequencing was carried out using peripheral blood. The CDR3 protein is CAISESANQGNSPLHF. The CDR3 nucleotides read TGTGCCATCAGTGAGTCGGCCAATCAGGGAAATTCACCCCTCCACTTT.